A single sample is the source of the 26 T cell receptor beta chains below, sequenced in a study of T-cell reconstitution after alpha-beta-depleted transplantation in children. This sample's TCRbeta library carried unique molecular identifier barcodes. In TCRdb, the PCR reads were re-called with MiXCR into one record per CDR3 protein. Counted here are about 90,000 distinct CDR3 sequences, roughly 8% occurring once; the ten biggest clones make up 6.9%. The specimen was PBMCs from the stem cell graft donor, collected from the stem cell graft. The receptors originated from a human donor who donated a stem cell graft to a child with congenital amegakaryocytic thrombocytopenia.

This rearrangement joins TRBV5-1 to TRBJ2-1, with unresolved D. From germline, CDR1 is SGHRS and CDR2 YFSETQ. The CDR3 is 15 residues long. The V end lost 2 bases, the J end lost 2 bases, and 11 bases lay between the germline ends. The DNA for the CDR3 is TGCGCCAGCAGCTTAAACCTAGGTGCCTACAATGAGCAGTTCTTC. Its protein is CASSLNLGAYNEQFF.

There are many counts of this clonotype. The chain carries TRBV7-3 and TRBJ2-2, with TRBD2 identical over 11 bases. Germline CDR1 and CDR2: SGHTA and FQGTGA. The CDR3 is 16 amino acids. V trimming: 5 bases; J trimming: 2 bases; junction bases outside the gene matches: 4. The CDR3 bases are TGTGCCAGCAGCCCGGGACTAGCGGTTAACACCGGGGAGCTGTTTTTT. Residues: CASSPGLAVNTGELFF.

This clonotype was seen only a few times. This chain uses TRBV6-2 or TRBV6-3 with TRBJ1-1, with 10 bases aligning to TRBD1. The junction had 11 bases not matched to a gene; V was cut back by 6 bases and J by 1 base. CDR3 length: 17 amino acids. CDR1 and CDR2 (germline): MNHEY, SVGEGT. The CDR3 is CASRLRTGGGPNTEAFF. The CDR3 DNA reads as TGTGCCAGCAGACTTCGGACAGGGGGGGGTCCGAACACTGAAGCTTTCTTT.

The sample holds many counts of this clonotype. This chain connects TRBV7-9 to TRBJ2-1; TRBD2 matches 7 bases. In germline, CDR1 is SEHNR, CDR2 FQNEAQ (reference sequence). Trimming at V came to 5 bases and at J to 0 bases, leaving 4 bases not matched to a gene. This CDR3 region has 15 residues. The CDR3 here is CASSPSGSSYNEQFF. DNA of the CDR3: TGTGCCAGCAGCCCTAGCGGCAGCTCCTACAATGAGCAGTTCTTC.

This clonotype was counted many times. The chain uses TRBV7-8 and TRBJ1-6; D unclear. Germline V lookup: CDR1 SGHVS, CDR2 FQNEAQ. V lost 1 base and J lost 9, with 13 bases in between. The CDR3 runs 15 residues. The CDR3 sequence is CASSLDSAPVSPLHF. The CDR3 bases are TGTGCCAGCAGCTTAGATTCGGCCCCCGTTTCACCCCTCCACTTT.

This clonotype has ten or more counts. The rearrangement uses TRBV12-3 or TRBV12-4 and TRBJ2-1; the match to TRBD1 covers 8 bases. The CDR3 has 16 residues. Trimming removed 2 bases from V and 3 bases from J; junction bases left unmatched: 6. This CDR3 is CASSLRQGAFYNEQFF. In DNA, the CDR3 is TGTGCCAGCAGTTTAAGGCAGGGGGCGTTCTACAATGAGCAGTTCTTC.

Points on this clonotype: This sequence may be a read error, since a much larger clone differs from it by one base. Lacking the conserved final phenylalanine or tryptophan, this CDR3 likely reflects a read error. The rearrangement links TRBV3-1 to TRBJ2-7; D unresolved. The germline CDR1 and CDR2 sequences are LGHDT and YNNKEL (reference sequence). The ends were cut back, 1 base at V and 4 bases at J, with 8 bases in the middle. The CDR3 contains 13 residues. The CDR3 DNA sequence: TGTGCCAGCAGCCAAGGGCTGACTTACGAGCAGTACTTG. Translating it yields CASSQGLTYEQYL.

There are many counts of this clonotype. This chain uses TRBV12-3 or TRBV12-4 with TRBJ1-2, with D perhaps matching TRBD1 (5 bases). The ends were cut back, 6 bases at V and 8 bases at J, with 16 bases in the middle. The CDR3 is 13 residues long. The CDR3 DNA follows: TGTGCCAGCAGACCAACATCCTGGGACGGCTACACCTTC. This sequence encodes CASRPTSWDGYTF.

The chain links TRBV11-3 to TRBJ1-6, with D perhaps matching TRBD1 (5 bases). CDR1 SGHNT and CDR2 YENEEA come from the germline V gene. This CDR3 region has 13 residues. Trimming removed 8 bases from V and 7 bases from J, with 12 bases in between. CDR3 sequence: CASSQGGNSPLHF. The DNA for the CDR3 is TGTGCCAGCTCCCAGGGTGGAAATTCACCCCTCCACTTT.

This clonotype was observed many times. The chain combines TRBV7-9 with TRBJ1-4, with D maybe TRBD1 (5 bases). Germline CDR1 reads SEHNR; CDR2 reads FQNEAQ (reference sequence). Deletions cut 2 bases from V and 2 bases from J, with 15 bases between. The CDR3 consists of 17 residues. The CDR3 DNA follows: TGTGCCAGCAGCTTATTCCTGGGGGAAGGTACTAATGAAAAACTGTTTTTT. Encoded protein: CASSLFLGEGTNEKLFF. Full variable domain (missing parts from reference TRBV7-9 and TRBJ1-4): DTGVSQNPRHKITKRGQNVTFRCDPISEHNRLYWYRQTLGQGPEFLTYFQNEAQLEKSRLLSDRFSAERPKGSFSTLEIQRTEQGDSAMYLCASSLFLGEGTNEKLFFGSGTQLSVL.

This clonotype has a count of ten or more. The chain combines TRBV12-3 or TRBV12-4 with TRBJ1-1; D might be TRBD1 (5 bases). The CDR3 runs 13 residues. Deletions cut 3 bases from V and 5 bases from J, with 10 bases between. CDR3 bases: TGTGCCAGCAGTTTTCGGGGGGTAACTGAAGCTTTCTTT. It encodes CASSFRGVTEAFF.

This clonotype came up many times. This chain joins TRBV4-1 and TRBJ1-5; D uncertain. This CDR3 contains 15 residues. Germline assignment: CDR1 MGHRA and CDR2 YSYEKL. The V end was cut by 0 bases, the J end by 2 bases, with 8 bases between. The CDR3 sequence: CASSQEIAGNQPQHF. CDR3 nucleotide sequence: TGCGCCAGCAGCCAAGAAATAGCAGGCAATCAGCCCCAGCATTTT.

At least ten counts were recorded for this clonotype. CDR3 DNA: TGCGCCAGCAGCTGCTGCGTCAAGGGACGGAGCACTGAAGCTTTCTTT. Residues: CASSCCVKGRSTEAFF. The chain has TRBV4-3 and TRBJ1-1; possible D gene TRBD1, 5 bases. The germline CDR1 and CDR2 sequences are LGHNA and YSLEER. The V end lost 5 bases, the J end lost 4 bases, and 20 bases lay between the germline ends. The CDR3 extends over 16 amino acids.

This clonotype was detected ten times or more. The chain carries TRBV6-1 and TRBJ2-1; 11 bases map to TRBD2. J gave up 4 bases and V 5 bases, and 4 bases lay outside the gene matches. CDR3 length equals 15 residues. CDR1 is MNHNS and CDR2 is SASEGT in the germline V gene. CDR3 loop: CASSIAGGSYNEQFF. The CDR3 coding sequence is TGTGCCAGCAGTATAGCGGGAGGGTCATACAATGAGCAGTTCTTC.

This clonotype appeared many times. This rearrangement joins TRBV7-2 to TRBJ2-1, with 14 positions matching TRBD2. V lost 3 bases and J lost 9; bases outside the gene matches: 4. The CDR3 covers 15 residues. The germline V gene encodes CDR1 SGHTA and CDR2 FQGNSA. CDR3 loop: CASSFGTSGRSEQFF. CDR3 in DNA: TGTGCCAGCAGCTTTGGGACTAGCGGGAGAAGTGAGCAGTTCTTC. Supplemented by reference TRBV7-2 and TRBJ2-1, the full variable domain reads GAGVSQSPSNKVTEKGKDVELRCDPISGHTALYWYRQSLGQGLEFLIYFQGNSAPDKSGLPSDRFSAERTGGSVSTLTIQRTQQEDSAVYLCASSFGTSGRSEQFFGPGTRLTVL.

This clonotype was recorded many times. The CDR3 DNA reads TGTGCCAGCAGGTGGAACAGGCAGCGGGGGGGAAACAATGAGCAGTTCTTC. This translates into CASRWNRQRGGNNEQFF. This sequence joins TRBV6-1 and TRBJ2-1; 10 nucleotides agree with TRBD2. The junction had 13 bases not matched to a gene; V was cut back by 6 bases and J by 5 bases. The CDR3 has 17 amino acids. The germline gives CDR1 MNHNS, CDR2 SASEGT.

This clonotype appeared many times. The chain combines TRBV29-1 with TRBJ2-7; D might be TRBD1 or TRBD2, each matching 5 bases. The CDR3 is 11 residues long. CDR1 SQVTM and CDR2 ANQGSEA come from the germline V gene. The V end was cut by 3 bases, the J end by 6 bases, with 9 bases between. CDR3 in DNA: TGCAGCGTTGAGTACGGGACCGAGCAGTACTTC. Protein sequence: CSVEYGTEQYF.

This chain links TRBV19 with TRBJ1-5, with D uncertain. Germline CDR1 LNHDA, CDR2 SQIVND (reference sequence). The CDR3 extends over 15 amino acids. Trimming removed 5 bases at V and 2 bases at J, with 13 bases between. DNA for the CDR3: TGTGCCAGTAGTGAAGGTCTCTATGGCAATCAGCCCCAGCATTTT. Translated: CASSEGLYGNQPQHF.

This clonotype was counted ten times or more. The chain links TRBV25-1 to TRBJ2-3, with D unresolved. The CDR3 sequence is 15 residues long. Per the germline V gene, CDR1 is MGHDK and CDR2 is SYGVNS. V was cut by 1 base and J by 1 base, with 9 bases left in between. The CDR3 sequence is CASSEFRVGTDTQYF. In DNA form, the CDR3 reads TGTGCCAGCAGTGAATTTCGGGTCGGCACAGATACGCAGTATTTT. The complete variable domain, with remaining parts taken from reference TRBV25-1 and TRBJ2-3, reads EADIYQTPRYLVIGTGKKITLECSQTMGHDKMYWYQQDPGMELHLIHYSYGVNSTEKGDLSSESTVSRIRTEHFPLTLESARPSHTSQYLCASSEFRVGTDTQYFGPGTRLTVL.

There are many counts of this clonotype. CDR3 residues: CASSLARPSPSTDTQYF. The DNA of the CDR3 is TGCGCCAGCAGCTTGGCCAGGCCGTCTCCTAGCACAGATACGCAGTATTTT. The chain recombines TRBV5-1 with TRBJ2-3, with D unresolved. The V gene lost 0 bases and the J gene lost 0 bases, with 14 bases spanning the gap. This CDR3 has 17 residues. Looked up from germline, CDR1 is SGHRS and CDR2 is YFSETQ.

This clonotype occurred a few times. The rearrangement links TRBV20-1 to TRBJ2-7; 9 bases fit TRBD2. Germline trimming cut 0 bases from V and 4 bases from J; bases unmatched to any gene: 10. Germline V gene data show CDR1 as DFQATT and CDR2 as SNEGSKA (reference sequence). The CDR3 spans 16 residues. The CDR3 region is CSARDSGGRAWYEQYF. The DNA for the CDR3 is TGCAGTGCTAGAGATTCAGGCGGGAGGGCATGGTACGAGCAGTACTTC.

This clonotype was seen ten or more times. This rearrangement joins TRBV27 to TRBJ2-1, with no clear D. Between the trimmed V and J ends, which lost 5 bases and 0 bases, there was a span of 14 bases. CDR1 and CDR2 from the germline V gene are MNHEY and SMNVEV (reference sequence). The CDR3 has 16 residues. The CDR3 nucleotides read TGTGCCAGCAGTACCCTGACTTTTAGCTCCTACAATGAGCAGTTCTTC. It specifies CASSTLTFSSYNEQFF.

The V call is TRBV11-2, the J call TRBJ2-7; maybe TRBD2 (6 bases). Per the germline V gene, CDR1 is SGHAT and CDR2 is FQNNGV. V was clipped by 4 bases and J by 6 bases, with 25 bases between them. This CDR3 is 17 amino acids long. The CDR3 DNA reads TGTGCCAGCAGCTCCCCGGCGCGGGAAGGAGGTAGGAGCGAGCAGTACTTC. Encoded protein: CASSSPAREGGRSEQYF. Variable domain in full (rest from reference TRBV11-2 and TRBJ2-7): EAGVAQSPRYKIIEKRQSVAFWCNPISGHATLYWYQQILGQGPKLLIQFQNNGVVDDSQLPKDRFSAERLKGVDSTLKIQPAKLEDSAVYLCASSSPAREGGRSEQYFGPGTRLTVT.

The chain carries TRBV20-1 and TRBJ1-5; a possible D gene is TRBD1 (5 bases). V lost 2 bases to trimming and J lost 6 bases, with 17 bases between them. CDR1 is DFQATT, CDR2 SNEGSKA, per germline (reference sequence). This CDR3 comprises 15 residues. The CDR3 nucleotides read TGCAGTGCTAGACGGGTCCAGGCTGGGGGTCAGCCCCAGCATTTT. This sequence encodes CSARRVQAGGQPQHF.

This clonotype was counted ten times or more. The CDR3 region has the DNA TGCAGTGCTAGAGATTCCACAGCCGGTAACTATGGCTACACCTTC. As protein: CSARDSTAGNYGYTF. The V gene is TRBV20-1, the J gene TRBJ1-2; D remains unclear. This CDR3 is 15 amino acids long. From germline, CDR1 is DFQATT and CDR2 SNEGSKA (reference sequence). Trimming removed 0 bases from V and 1 base from J, with 12 bases in between.

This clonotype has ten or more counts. CDR3 region: CASSFRVATDEAFF. The CDR3 DNA reads as TGCGCCAGCAGCTTCCGGGTAGCTACGGATGAAGCTTTCTTT. The chain recombines TRBV5-1 with TRBJ1-1; no clear D. This CDR3 contains 14 residues. V was pared by 2 bases and J by 7 bases, with 15 bases between. Germline CDR1 reads SGHRS; CDR2 reads YFSETQ.